The 17 T cell receptor beta chains below were found in one sample sequenced in a study of T cell responses to AZD1222 COVID-19 vaccine. The table came from immunoSEQ multiplex PCR; TCRdb's copy has only in-frame clones and leaves some out. This table has about 140,000 clones, over 90% appearing once. Sequencing used peripheral blood, obtained 28 days after the second AZD1222 dose. Receptors originate from an adult who received the AZD1222 COVID-19 vaccine.

The V gene is TRBV3-1 (or the pseudogene TRBV3-2), the J gene TRBJ2-6, with no clear D. The CDR3 spans 15 residues. V was clipped by 2 bases and J by 0 bases, with 5 bases between them. Germline loops: CDR1 LGHDT, CDR2 YNNKEL (reference sequence). This CDR3 is CASSQFLSGANVLTF. DNA of the CDR3: TGTGCCAGCAGCCAATTCCTCTCTGGGGCCAACGTCCTGACTTTC.

This rearrangement joins TRBV30 to TRBJ2-4; D might be TRBD1 (6 bases). Germline CDR1 reads GTSNPN; CDR2 reads SVGIG (reference sequence). V lost 6 bases to trimming and J lost 7 bases, with 19 bases between them. The CDR3 sequence is 14 residues long. In DNA, the CDR3 is TGTGCCTGCTCGGGACACCGATATAAGAACATTCAGTACTTC. It specifies CACSGHRYKNIQYF.

This clone was seen only once. V is TRBV6-6 and J is TRBJ2-5; TRBD1 is a possible D gene (5 bases). Germline V gives CDR1 MNHNY, CDR2 SVGAGI (reference sequence). The CDR3 runs 14 residues. Trimming stripped 5 bases from V and 0 bases from J, with 10 bases between. The CDR3 sequence is CASSKTVYQETQYF. CDR3 coding DNA: TGTGCCAGCAGTAAGACAGTTTACCAAGAGACCCAGTACTTC.

V is TRBV6-5 and J is TRBJ2-7; tentative D call: TRBD2 (5 bases). Germline CDR1 and CDR2: MNHEY and SVGAGI. The CDR3 loop spans 14 amino acids. Trimming shortened V by 4 bases and J by 2 bases, and 12 bases separated the two germline ends. The CDR3 nucleotides read TGTGCCAGCAGTTTGACGGGATCAACCTACGAGCAGTACTTC. This gives the protein CASSLTGSTYEQYF.

This clone was seen more than once but under ten times. The CDR3 DNA sequence: TGTGCCAGCAGTTACTCTGGGGCCAACTATGGCTACACCTTC. Translation gives CASSYSGANYGYTF. The chain joins TRBV6-5 to TRBJ1-2, with D possibly matching TRBD1 (5 bases). Germline V gene data show CDR1 as MNHEY and CDR2 as SVGAGI. The CDR3 runs 14 residues. V gave up 0 bases and J gave up 2 bases, with 7 bases separating them.

The CDR3 region is CASSWGGSPYEQYF. The CDR3 DNA reads TGTGCCAGCAGTTGGGGCGGGAGTCCCTACGAGCAGTACTTC. The chain links TRBV6-5 to TRBJ2-7; TRBD2 agrees at 7 bases. The CDR3 runs 14 residues. Germline V gene sequence: CDR1 MNHEY, CDR2 SVGAGI. V lost 4 bases to trimming and J lost 2 bases; unmatched junction nucleotides: 5.

V is TRBV5-1 and J is TRBJ2-3, with no clear D. V dropped 4 bases and J dropped 1 base, with 1 base sitting between them. The CDR3 sequence is 11 residues long. CDR1 is SGHRS, CDR2 YFSETQ, per germline. CDR3 sequence reads: CASSRTDTQYF. The CDR3 DNA reads TGCGCCAGCAGCCGCACAGATACGCAGTATTTT.

The V gene is TRBV11-3, the J gene TRBJ2-2; D uncertain. The V gene lost 7 bases and the J gene lost 2 bases, with 11 bases spanning the gap. Per germline, CDR1 SGHNT and CDR2 YENEEA. There are 14 residues in the CDR3. The CDR3: CASTISTNTGELFF. The DNA for the CDR3 is TGTGCCAGCACCATATCTACTAACACCGGGGAGCTGTTTTTT.

CDR3 nucleotides: TGTGCCAGCTCACCACCCCCGGAGAGCTCTGGAAACACCATATATTTT. Encoded protein: CASSPPPESSGNTIYF. The V gene is TRBV18, the J gene TRBJ1-3; D is undetermined. This CDR3 is 16 amino acids long. Germline V gene sequence: CDR1 KGHSH, CDR2 LQKENI. Trimming shortened V by 0 bases and J by 0 bases, and 9 bases separated the two germline ends.

The chain joins TRBV27 to TRBJ1-4; 7 nucleotides line up with TRBD1. Germline CDR1 MNHEY, CDR2 SMNVEV (reference sequence). J was trimmed by 1 base and V by 2 bases; bases with no gene match: 1. This CDR3 is built from 15 residues. The CDR3 region is CASSLQGETNEKLFF. In nucleotides, the CDR3 is TGTGCCAGCAGTTTACAGGGGGAAACTAATGAAAAACTGTTTTTT.

The chain carries TRBV27 and TRBJ1-6, with a weak D call TRBD1 (5 bases). This CDR3 is built from 16 residues. V was trimmed by 6 bases and J by 7 bases, leaving 19 bases between them. In germline, CDR1 is MNHEY, CDR2 SMNVEV (reference sequence). The CDR3: CASSKTRQGGNSPLHF. The CDR3 DNA is TGTGCCAGCAGCAAAACCCGGCAGGGTGGCAATTCACCCCTCCACTTT.

The CDR3 DNA sequence: TGTGCCAGCAGCTTAGTAGACTCAATATACGAGCAGTACTTC. It yields the protein CASSLVDSIYEQYF. V usage is TRBV7-2 and J usage is TRBJ2-7; D uncertain. V shed 1 base and J shed 4 bases, with 11 bases lying between them. The CDR3 is 14 residues long. CDR1 and CDR2 from the germline V gene are SGHTA and FQGNSA.

The chain couples TRBV4-1 to TRBJ2-7; 8 nucleotides agree with TRBD2. CDR3 size: 15 residues. V was pared by 0 bases and J by 5 bases, with 6 bases of the junction left unmatched. Germline lookup yields CDR1 MGHRA and CDR2 YSYEKL. The CDR3 DNA reads TGCGCCAGCAGCCAAGACAGCGGGAGTCTCCACGAGCAGTACTTC. Its translation: CASSQDSGSLHEQYF.

The chain is built from TRBV7-2 and TRBJ1-5, with unresolved D. CDR1 is SGHTA, CDR2 FQGNSA, per germline. V was shortened by 3 bases and J by 7 bases, with 10 bases between the two germline ends. CDR3 size: 13 residues. The CDR3 reads CASSFSGLQPQHF. As DNA, the CDR3 is TGTGCCAGCAGCTTTTCGGGGTTGCAGCCCCAGCATTTT.

The V call is TRBV6-4, the J call TRBJ2-1; 14 bases line up with TRBD2. The CDR3 is made up of 15 amino acids. J lost 8 bases, V lost 6 bases, and 6 bases had no gene match. Germline loops: CDR1 MRHNA, CDR2 SNTAGT. The CDR3 region is CASSRLAGGLDEQFF. The CDR3 nucleotides read TGTGCCAGCAGCCGACTAGCGGGAGGGTTAGATGAGCAGTTCTTC.

Here the CDR3 reads CASSLSAGGYEQYF. Here the CDR3 DNA reads TGTGCCAGCAGCCTTTCAGCGGGGGGCTACGAGCAGTACTTC. The rearrangement uses TRBV28 and TRBJ2-7; 9 nucleotides line up with TRBD2. Germline loops: CDR1 MDHEN, CDR2 SYDVKM. The length of the CDR3 is 14 residues. V lost 6 bases to trimming and J lost 3 bases; unmatched junction nucleotides: 6.

V usage is TRBV18 and J usage is TRBJ2-1; D assignment may be TRBD1 or TRBD2 (5 bases each). Trimming stripped 3 bases from V and 3 bases from J, with 12 bases between. Per the germline V gene, CDR1 is KGHSH and CDR2 is LQKENI. The CDR3 has 15 residues. The CDR3 here is CASSPPGRIYNEQFF. The DNA for the CDR3 is TGTGCCAGCTCACCTCCGGGACGGATCTACAATGAGCAGTTCTTC.